This record looks at one T cell receptor beta chain sequence and its context. This entry is derived from a study of blood T cell repertoires in COVID-19. Study-level background: COVID-19 samples, acute and convalescent, were from the United States, Italy and Spain. Sources were T cells, B-cell-depleted T cells, or PBMCs; the material itself was cDNA or gDNA.

Seattle's enrolled individuals joined amid active infection and were then monitored longitudinally. Germline V gene data show CDR1 as SEHNR and CDR2 as FQNEAQ (reference sequence). V was clipped by 4 bases and J by 6 bases; unmatched bases: 9. The CDR3 length is 16 residues. In the authors' workflow: Amplification of reference gene primers was used by the study to estimate nucleated cell counts. Data came from immunoSEQ multiplex PCR; TCRdb stores just in-frame clones and leaves some out. That table supplies the V and J calls and clone size; D and trimming were determined from the DNA. The sample has a few hundred thousand clones, 75% to 95% seen once; the top ten hold about 7%.

The source material was peripheral blood. The V gene is TRBV7-9, the J gene TRBJ2-1; TRBD2 agrees at 10 bases. The TCR originated in a woman in her 30s with COVID-19, enrolled during active disease. This CDR3 is CASSSRGTSDFNEQFF. The CDR3 DNA reads as TGTGCCAGCAGCTCCCGGGGGACTAGCGATTTCAATGAGCAGTTCTTC. The full variable domain, rest sourced from reference TRBV7-9 and TRBJ2-1, is DTGVSQNPRHKITKRGQNVTFRCDPISEHNRLYWYRQTLGQGPEFLTYFQNEAQLEKSRLLSDRFSAERPKGSFSTLEIQRTEQGDSAMYLCASSSRGTSDFNEQFFGPGTRLTVL.